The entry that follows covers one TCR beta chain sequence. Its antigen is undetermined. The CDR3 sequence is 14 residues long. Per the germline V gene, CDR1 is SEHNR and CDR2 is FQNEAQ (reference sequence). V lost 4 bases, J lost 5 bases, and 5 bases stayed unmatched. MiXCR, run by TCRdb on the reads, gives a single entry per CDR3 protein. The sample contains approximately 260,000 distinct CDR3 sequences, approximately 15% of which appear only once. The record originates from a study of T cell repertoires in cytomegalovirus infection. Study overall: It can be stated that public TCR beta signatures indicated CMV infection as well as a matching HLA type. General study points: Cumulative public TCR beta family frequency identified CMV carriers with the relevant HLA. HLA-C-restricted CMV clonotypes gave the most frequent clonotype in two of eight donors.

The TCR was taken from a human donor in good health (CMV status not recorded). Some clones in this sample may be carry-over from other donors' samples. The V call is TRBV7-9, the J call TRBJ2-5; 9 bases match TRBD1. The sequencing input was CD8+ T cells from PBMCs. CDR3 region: CASSSKTGGETQYF. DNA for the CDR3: TGTGCCAGCAGCTCTAAGACAGGGGGGGAGACCCAGTACTTC.